The sequence of this T cell receptor (beta chain) was determined in a study of T cells in Graves' hyperthyroidism and ophthalmopathy (dated by TCRdb to between 2017 and 2020). For the wider study: Peripheral blood was sampled at the time of initial diagnosis, prior to any treatment. TCR V-J signatures able to tell the groups apart were searched for in a discovery cohort of 100 patients, of whom over 40 had Graves' ophthalmopathy and about 60 had stable Graves' hyperthyroidism. Prospective prediction of ophthalmopathy was tested in an independent validation cohort consisting of about 19 hyperthyroidism patients and approximately 16 patients who later progressed to ophthalmopathy. For training and testing, the 80 to 100 patients in the discovery cohort were randomly divided in a 7:3 ratio. The study also compared thyroid tissue and blood T-cell repertoires from several Graves' hyperthyroidism patients. After sampling, hyperthyroidism patients received methimazole starting at 30 mg daily, and ophthalmopathy patients received high-dose intravenous methylprednisolone. TCR Vbeta CDR3 sequencing of some 140 peripheral blood samples (roughly 43 ophthalmopathy, 75 to 85 hyperthyroidism and about 17 progressor patients) is reported in the paper. Broader findings and caveats from the paper: Sample size was not statistically predetermined, and investigators were not blinded to group allocation. In validation, the model predicted progression to ophthalmopathy a median of roughly 6.5 months before onset, with about 64% sensitivity and around 76% specificity. Blood samples also contained most of the expanded thyroid clonotypes (frequency above 0.001), which suggests that blood repertoires may reflect thyroid immune responses. A 13 V-J signature model separated ophthalmopathy from stable hyperthyroidism, with approximately 87% sensitivity and approximately 81% specificity in cross-validation and 80%/75% in testing.

The V and J ends are trimmed by 3 bases and 9 bases, leaving 15 bases between them. From a lookup of the germline V gene, CDR1 and CDR2 are SNHLY and FYNNEI. The CDR3 sequence holds 14 residues, the cysteine and phenylalanine included. Only the CDR3 DNA stays, 42 bases, in frame from base 1. TCR beta CDR3 regions were amplified from RNA transcripts. The first round of RT-PCR for the TCR CDR3 was performed with the HTBI primer set and the Qiagen OneStep RT-PCR kit. The libraries were constructed in a second round of multiplex PCR and then size-selected and purified. The libraries were sequenced on an Illumina HiSeq2000 using paired-end 100 bp reads. Under the source paper's analysis protocol: SOAPnuke was used to process the raw data, with reads discarded if the reads contained adapters or uncalled bases, had a mean Phred below 15, or lacked an exact constant-primer or identifier match. COPE v1.2.5 was used to merge the high-quality paired reads, and each unique nucleotide sequence was defined as a clonotype. MiTCR v1.1 was used to align the clonotypes against IMGT TRBV, TRBD and TRBJ reference segments. Analysis was restricted to V-J combinations with a frequency above 0.0001, which covered approximately 99% of repertoires. A TCS score was defined as the ratio between F50 (clonal expansion) and ExV (chaos), using BLOSUM62-based TCRdist between CDR3 peptides within each V-J. Welch's t-statistics and random forest reduced 500 to 650 V-J features to 13, which were used in a naive Bayes classifier (R e1071). In TCRdb, the public reads were trimmed at Q25 with fastp and aligned with MiXCR, with productive beta chains retained. Rows with a matching CDR3 protein are joined into one entry that keeps the most common DNA and genes. V and J calls and clone size were set by TCRdb, not the authors. Present in this sample are hundreds of thousands of distinct CDR3 sequences, 15% to 20% of which were seen just once. Over 45% of the sample lies in the top ten.

This clonotype was found many times. Which antigen it targets is not known. No per-base quality is available; no much larger clone lies one base away. Ophthalmopathy patients had moderately to severely active disease, Clinical Activity Score of at least 3, NOSPECS grade of at least 4, and duration under 3 months. The study excluded patients with uncontrolled infections, other autoimmune diseases, pregnancy or lactation. Diagnoses relied on clinical symptoms, serum thyroxine and TRAb, thyroid ultrasound and orbital computed tomography. PBMCs were separated from roughly 10 ml of fresh peripheral blood using Ficoll-Paque density gradient centrifugation. Total RNA was extracted using Trizol reagent, and RNA quality was assessed on an Agilent 2100 Bioanalyzer.

Source material: blood. The chain joins TRBV2 to TRBJ2-1; the D gene is possibly TRBD1 or TRBD2, each agreeing over 6 bases. The TCR originated in a man in his forties with Graves' ophthalmopathy. In nucleotide form, the sequence is TGTGCCAGCAGTGAGACTAGGGGGAAGGGTGAGCAGTTCTTC. Its protein is CASSETRGKGEQFF.